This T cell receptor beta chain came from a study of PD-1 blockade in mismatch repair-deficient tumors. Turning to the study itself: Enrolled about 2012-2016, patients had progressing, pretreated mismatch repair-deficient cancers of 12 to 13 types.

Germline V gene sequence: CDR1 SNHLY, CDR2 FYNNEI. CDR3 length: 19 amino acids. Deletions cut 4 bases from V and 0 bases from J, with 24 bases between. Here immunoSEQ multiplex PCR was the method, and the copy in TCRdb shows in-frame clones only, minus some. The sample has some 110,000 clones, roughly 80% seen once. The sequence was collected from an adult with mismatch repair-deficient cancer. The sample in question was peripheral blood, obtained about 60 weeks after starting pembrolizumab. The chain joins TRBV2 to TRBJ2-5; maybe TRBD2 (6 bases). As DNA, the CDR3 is TGTGCCAGCAGTGGAGATAGCGGAAGAGTTCCGCCGTACCAAGAGACCCAGTACTTC. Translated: CASSGDSGRVPPYQETQYF.